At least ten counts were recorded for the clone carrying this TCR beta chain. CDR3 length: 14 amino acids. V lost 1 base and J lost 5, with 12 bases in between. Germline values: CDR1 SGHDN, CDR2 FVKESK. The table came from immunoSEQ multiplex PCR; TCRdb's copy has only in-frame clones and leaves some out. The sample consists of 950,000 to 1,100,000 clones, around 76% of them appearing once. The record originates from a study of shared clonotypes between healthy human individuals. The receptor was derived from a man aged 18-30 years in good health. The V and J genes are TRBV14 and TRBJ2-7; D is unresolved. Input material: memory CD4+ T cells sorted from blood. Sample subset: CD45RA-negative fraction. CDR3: CASSQGYGVHEQYF. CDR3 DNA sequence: TGTGCCAGCAGCCAAGGCTATGGGGTGCACGAGCAGTACTTC.